The 17 T cell receptor beta chains below all came from one sample that was sequenced in a study of OX40 agonist ivuxolimab in advanced cancers. Repertoires were generated with immunoSEQ multiplex PCR, while TCRdb's copy carries only in-frame clones and drops some. The sample includes just over 40,000 clones, about nine tenths of them seen just once. Sequenced here: CD4+ or CD8+ T cells sorted from blood, sampled in a trial of the OX40 agonist ivuxolimab. These receptors were collected from an adult with an advanced solid tumor such as melanoma, head and neck, liver or kidney cancer.

CDR3 residues: CASSDGTEPYNEQFF. The CDR3 DNA reads as TGTGCCAGCAGTGACGGAACAGAGCCCTACAATGAGCAGTTCTTC. The V and J genes are TRBV6-4 and TRBJ2-1; D gene uncertain. The CDR3 totals 15 residues. Trimming cost V 2 bases and J 2 bases, with 10 bases left between them. Germline CDR1 reads MRHNA; CDR2 reads SNTAGT.

The chain carries TRBV27 and TRBJ2-1; 12 nucleotides agree with TRBD2. The CDR3 length is 17 residues. The V gene's germline CDR1 is MNHEY and CDR2 SMNVEV (reference sequence). The V gene end was trimmed by 5 bases and the J gene end by 0 bases; junction bases not matched to a gene: 5. In nucleotides, the CDR3 is TGTGCCAGCAGTCTTGGACTAGCGGGGAACTCCTACAATGAGCAGTTCTTC. Its translation: CASSLGLAGNSYNEQFF.

V is TRBV11-2 and J is TRBJ2-7, with TRBD2 matching 9 bases. Per the germline V gene, CDR1 is SGHAT and CDR2 is FQNNGV. V shed 4 bases and J 3 bases; nucleotides not matched to a gene: 1. This CDR3 comprises 13 residues. This CDR3 reads CASSWTSDYEQYF. Here the CDR3 DNA reads TGTGCCAGCAGCTGGACTAGCGACTACGAGCAGTACTTC.

This clone was detected once. The chain joins TRBV4-1 to TRBJ1-2; possibly TRBD1 for D (6 bases). V was trimmed by 0 bases and J by 5 bases, leaving 16 bases between them. Germline CDR1 MGHRA, CDR2 YSYEKL. This CDR3 comprises 16 residues. In DNA, the CDR3 is TGCGCCAGCAGCCAAGATAGTCTAGGGCAGGGGTATGGCTACACCTTC. As protein: CASSQDSLGQGYGYTF.

V usage is TRBV29-1 and J usage is TRBJ2-7; D may correspond to TRBD1 or TRBD2 (5 bases each). The CDR3 consists of 12 residues. Looked up from germline, CDR1 is SQVTM and CDR2 is ANQGSEA. V gave up 7 bases and J gave up 2 bases, with 12 bases separating them. CDR3 sequence: CSAEGRTYEQYF. The CDR3 DNA reads TGCAGCGCCGAGGGACGGACCTACGAGCAGTACTTC.

CDR3 nucleotide sequence: TGTGCCAGCAGCTTAGTCGCGGGTGGTAAAGAGACCCAGTACTTC. This codes for CASSLVAGGKETQYF. V usage is TRBV11-2 and J usage is TRBJ2-5, with D maybe TRBD2 (5 bases). The CDR3 covers 15 residues. V was cut by 1 base and J by 3 bases, with 12 bases left in between. The V gene's germline CDR1 is SGHAT and CDR2 FQNNGV. Variable domain in full (rest from reference TRBV11-2 and TRBJ2-5): EAGVAQSPRYKIIEKRQSVAFWCNPISGHATLYWYQQILGQGPKLLIQFQNNGVVDDSQLPKDRFSAERLKGVDSTLKIQPAKLEDSAVYLCASSLVAGGKETQYFGPGTRLLVL.

This clone was detected only a few times. At one of its ends the junction is not consistent with the germline gene, which may arise from a read error. The chain combines TRBV7-7 with TRBJ2-2; D unclear. CDR3 length: 12 amino acids. CDR1 is SSHAT and CDR2 is FNYEAQ in the germline V gene (reference sequence). The CDR3 is CASSLPTGELFF. The CDR3 DNA reads as TGTGCTAGCAGCCTACCAACCGGGGAGCTGTTTTTT.

This chain links TRBV11-2 with TRBJ1-1; TRBD1 might be the D (6 bases). The germline V and J ends were trimmed by 1 base and 3 bases, with 12 bases remaining between them. The CDR3 is 15 amino acids. Germline V gene sequence: CDR1 SGHAT, CDR2 FQNNGV. The CDR3 reads CASSLGRGWDTEAFF. The CDR3 bases are TGTGCCAGCAGCTTAGGAAGGGGGTGGGACACTGAAGCTTTCTTT.

This clone was seen only once. The chain carries TRBV29-1 and TRBJ1-2; no clear D gene. V was cut by 5 bases and J by 6 bases, with 7 bases left in between. Per the germline V gene, CDR1 is SQVTM and CDR2 is ANQGSEA. This CDR3 has 10 residues. CDR3 sequence reads: CSVSGDGYTF. DNA for the CDR3: TGCAGCGTTTCAGGTGATGGCTACACCTTC.

The genes are TRBV15 and TRBJ1-2, with D perhaps matching TRBD1 (5 bases). CDR1 is LNHNV, CDR2 YYDKDF, per germline (reference sequence). The CDR3 contains 15 residues. Trimming stripped 4 bases from V and 8 bases from J, with 20 bases between. Here the CDR3 reads CATSNLGDWARGYTF. CDR3 sequence (DNA): TGTGCCACCAGCAATTTGGGGGACTGGGCGCGGGGCTACACCTTC.

J is TRBJ1-1 and V is TRBV28; possible D gene TRBD1, 5 bases. Germline V gives CDR1 MDHEN, CDR2 SYDVKM. V lost 2 bases and J 4 bases, leaving 11 bases between the germline ends. CDR3 length: 14 amino acids. The CDR3 region is CASSLTGRGTEAFF. The CDR3, as DNA: TGTGCCAGCAGTTTAACAGGACGGGGCACTGAAGCTTTCTTT. The whole variable domain, remainder taken from reference TRBV28 and TRBJ1-1, is DVKVTQSSRYLVKRTGEKVFLECVQDMDHENMFWYRQDPGLGLRLIYFSYDVKMKEKGDIPEGYSVSREKKERFSLILESASTNQTSMYLCASSLTGRGTEAFFGQGTRLTVV.

This chain connects TRBV14 to TRBJ2-5; tentatively, D is TRBD2 (5 bases). The CDR3 runs 16 residues. Trimming pared 0 bases from V and 5 bases from J, leaving 16 bases between. CDR1 and CDR2 from the germline V gene are SGHDN and FVKESK. CDR3 protein: CASSQETDLGWETQYF. The CDR3 DNA sequence: TGTGCCAGCAGCCAAGAGACGGACTTGGGCTGGGAGACCCAGTACTTC.

The gene calls are TRBV4-1 and TRBJ2-7; D is uncertain. Germline assignment: CDR1 MGHRA and CDR2 YSYEKL. The CDR3 totals 13 residues. V gave up 0 bases and J gave up 1 base, with 4 bases separating them. The DNA for the CDR3 is TGCGCCAGCAGCCAAGACAAATCCTACGAGCAGTACTTC. It encodes CASSQDKSYEQYF.

The chain's CDR3 is CASSSLTGGGDTQYF. DNA of the CDR3: TGTGCCAGCAGCTCCTTAACGGGAGGAGGAGATACGCAGTATTTT. The chain uses TRBV7-9 and TRBJ2-3, with 7 positions matching TRBD2. V was pared by 4 bases and J by 5 bases, with 9 bases of the junction left unmatched. This CDR3 has 15 residues. CDR1 SEHNR and CDR2 FQNEAQ come from the germline V gene (reference sequence). Looking up the rest from reference TRBV7-9 and TRBJ2-3 gives the full variable domain: DTGVSQNPRHKITKRGQNVTFRCDPISEHNRLYWYRQTLGQGPEFLTYFQNEAQLEKSRLLSDRFSAERPKGSFSTLEIQRTEQGDSAMYLCASSSLTGGGDTQYFGPGTRLTVL.

The chain links TRBV5-6 to TRBJ2-3; D may be TRBD2 (5 bases). Germline V gene data show CDR1 as SGHDT and CDR2 as YYEEEE. The CDR3 is 16 residues long. The V end lost 1 base, the J end lost 0 bases, and 12 bases lay between the germline ends. The chain's CDR3 is CASSLLVTTSTDTQYF. DNA for the CDR3: TGTGCCAGCAGCTTGTTGGTGACTACCAGCACAGATACGCAGTATTTT.

This chain joins TRBV15 and TRBJ2-2; a weak D match, TRBD2 (6 bases). V was cut by 5 bases and J by 6 bases, with 22 bases left in between. The germline gives CDR1 LNHNV, CDR2 YYDKDF (reference sequence). This CDR3 comprises 17 residues. The CDR3 reads CATSGLQSGTRAGELFF. DNA of the CDR3: TGTGCCACCAGCGGACTACAATCCGGGACCCGGGCCGGGGAGCTGTTTTTT.

The V call is TRBV13, the J call TRBJ2-2, with 10 bases that match TRBD2. The V segment lost 7 bases and the J segment 3 bases; nucleotides outside the gene matches: 14. The germline V gene has CDR1 PRHDT and CDR2 FYEKMQ (reference sequence). The CDR3 sequence is 18 residues long. The CDR3 nucleotides read TGTGCCAGCACGGAGTGGCCTAGCGGGAGAAGAGACACCGGGGAGCTGTTTTTT. Encoded protein: CASTEWPSGRRDTGELFF.